Each of the 32 T cell receptor beta chains below was sequenced from the same sample in a study of blood T cell repertoires in COVID-19. This table comes from immunoSEQ multiplex PCR, and its TCRdb copy is limited to in-frame clones, with some not included. The data contain 150,000 to 180,000 clones, around nine tenths of them singletons. The specimen sequenced was peripheral blood. All receptors come from a woman in her 70s with acute or convalescent COVID-19.

Only one count was recorded for this clone. One end of the junction does not line up with germline, which may come from a read error. Other nucleotide sequences in the sample specify the same CDR3. The rearrangement uses TRBV15 and TRBJ2-6; no clear D. The V gene's germline CDR1 is LNHNV and CDR2 YYDKDF (reference sequence). The CDR3 runs 16 residues. The CDR3 protein is CATSRDRSSGANVLTF. DNA for the CDR3: TGTGCTACCAGCAGAGATCGCAGCTCTGGGGCCAACGTCCTGACTTTC. The full variable domain, with the rest looked up from reference TRBV15 and TRBJ2-6, is DAMVIQNPRYQVTQFGKPVTLSCSQTLNHNVMYWYQQKSSQAPKLLFHYYDKDFNNEADTPDNFQSRRPNTSFCFLDIRSPGLGDTAMYLCATSRDRSSGANVLTFGAGSRLTVL.

V gene TRBV28 combines with J gene TRBJ1-1, with D hard to call. Per germline, CDR1 MDHEN and CDR2 SYDVKM. This CDR3 region has 15 residues. Trimming shortened V by 9 bases and J by 4 bases, and 21 bases separated the two germline ends. The CDR3 bases are TGTGCCAGTTTCCGGGGAGACCTGGGAATCACTGAAGCTTTCTTT. Translated, it gives CASFRGDLGITEAFF.

This chain joins TRBV5-1 and TRBJ2-3; 7 nucleotides align to TRBD1. CDR3 length equals 13 residues. J was trimmed by 0 bases and V by 6 bases; bases with no gene match: 1. Germline V gene sequence: CDR1 SGHRS, CDR2 YFSETQ. The CDR3 bases are TGCGCCAGCATGACAGGGAGCACAGATACGCAGTATTTT. Its protein product is CASMTGSTDTQYF.

This rearrangement joins TRBV2 to TRBJ2-5; 10 positions match TRBD2. Looked up from germline, CDR1 is SNHLY and CDR2 is FYNNEI. This CDR3 region has 16 residues. Trimming cost V 3 bases and J 1 base; bases outside gene matches: 5. CDR3 protein: CASSEGTSGVQETQYF. CDR3 DNA sequence: TGTGCCAGCAGTGAGGGCACTAGCGGGGTCCAAGAGACCCAGTACTTC.

This clone has a single count. The V and J genes are TRBV18 and TRBJ1-5; D ambiguous. The CDR3 runs 14 residues. Germline loops: CDR1 KGHSH, CDR2 LQKENI. The V and J ends lost 1 base and 1 base respectively, with 5 bases between them. The CDR3 nucleotides read TGTGCCAGCTCACCACAGGAGAGCAATCAGCCCCAGCATTTT. This translates into CASSPQESNQPQHF.

V gene TRBV13 combines with J gene TRBJ1-2; 10 bases match TRBD1. V shed 4 bases and J 4 bases; nucleotides not matched to a gene: 6. Germline CDR1 PRHDT, CDR2 FYEKMQ (reference sequence). The CDR3 consists of 15 residues. As DNA, the CDR3 is TGTGCCAGCAGCTGGCCGACAGGGGGCACCTATGGCTACACCTTC. Amino acid sequence: CASSWPTGGTYGYTF.

V and J are TRBV11-2 and TRBJ2-5, with 7 bases that match TRBD1. Per germline, CDR1 SGHAT and CDR2 FQNNGV. V shed 2 bases, J shed 4 bases, and the junction held 4 bases outside the gene matches. This CDR3 is 14 amino acids long. CDR3 sequence reads: CASSLNRGRETQYF. CDR3 DNA sequence: TGTGCCAGCAGCTTAAATAGGGGGCGAGAGACCCAGTACTTC.

The chain uses TRBV5-6 and TRBJ1-6, with TRBD1 matching over 10 bases. The germline V gene has CDR1 SGHDT and CDR2 YYEEEE. This CDR3 has 18 residues. V shed 3 bases, J shed 5 bases, and the junction held 11 bases outside the gene matches. CDR3 sequence: CASSYTLGQGTDNSPLHF. DNA for the CDR3: TGTGCCAGCAGCTATACTCTGGGACAGGGGACGGATAATTCACCCCTCCACTTT. The variable domain in full, with the rest retrieved from reference TRBV5-6 and TRBJ1-6, is DAGVTQSPTHLIKTRGQQVTLRCSPKSGHDTVSWYQQALGQGPQFIFQYYEEEERQRGNFPDRFSGHQFPNYSSELNVNALLLGDSALYLCASSYTLGQGTDNSPLHFGNGTRLTVT.

The chain recombines TRBV28 with TRBJ2-5, with TRBD2 identical over 9 bases. Per germline, CDR1 MDHEN and CDR2 SYDVKM. This CDR3 has 14 amino acids. J gave up 5 bases and V 4 bases, and 5 bases lay outside the gene matches. DNA of the CDR3: TGTGCCAGCAGTTCGACTAGCGGCCTGGAGACCCAGTACTTC. Translated: CASSSTSGLETQYF.

The gene calls are TRBV19 and TRBJ1-1; maybe TRBD1 (6 bases). V lost 6 bases to trimming and J lost 4 bases, with 18 bases between them. The CDR3 loop spans 15 amino acids. Per germline, CDR1 LNHDA and CDR2 SQIVND (reference sequence). CDR3 sequence: CASRTYEGGSTEAFF. For the CDR3, the DNA is TGTGCCAGTAGGACGTACGAGGGGGGGAGCACTGAAGCTTTCTTT. Looking up the rest from reference TRBV19 and TRBJ1-1 gives the full variable domain: DGGITQSPKYLFRKEGQNVTLSCEQNLNHDAMYWYRQDPGQGLRLIYYSQIVNDFQKGDIAEGYSVSREKKESFPLTVTSAQKNPTAFYLCASRTYEGGSTEAFFGQGTRLTVV.

The chain's CDR3 is CAWQGLNEKLFF. The CDR3, as DNA: TGTGCCTGGCAGGGGCTTAATGAAAAACTGTTTTTT. The chain uses TRBV30 and TRBJ1-4, with a tentative D call TRBD1 (6 bases). Looked up from germline, CDR1 is GTSNPN and CDR2 is SVGIG (reference sequence). V lost 5 bases and J 4 bases, leaving 8 bases between the germline ends. The CDR3 loop spans 12 amino acids. Together with reference TRBV30 and TRBJ1-4, the CDR3 gives the full variable domain: SQTIHQWPATLVQPVGSPLSLECTVEGTSNPNLYWYRQAAGRGLQLLFYSVGIGQISSEVPQNLSASRPQDRQFILSSKKLLLSDSGFYLCAWQGLNEKLFFGSGTQLSVL.

The rearrangement links TRBV7-8 to TRBJ2-7; 10 positions agree with TRBD1. The germline gives CDR1 SGHVS, CDR2 FQNEAQ. After removal of 4 bases from V and 6 bases from J, the junction contained 6 bases not matched to a gene. This CDR3 comprises 14 residues. This CDR3 is CASSSRQGAAEQYV. Here the CDR3 DNA reads TGTGCCAGCAGCTCACGACAGGGGGCGGCCGAGCAGTACGTC.

This rearrangement joins TRBV27 to TRBJ2-1; 7 bases are a match to TRBD1. V trimming: 5 bases; J trimming: 4 bases; junction bases outside the gene matches: 5. This CDR3 is 14 amino acids long. CDR1 MNHEY and CDR2 SMNVEV come from the germline V gene (reference sequence). CDR3 residues: CASSMGQLYNEQFF. The CDR3 nucleotides read TGTGCCAGCAGTATGGGACAGCTTTACAATGAGCAGTTCTTC.

This clone is a singleton in its sample. The chain has TRBV6-2 or TRBV6-3 and TRBJ1-1; D may be TRBD1 (5 bases). This CDR3 contains 14 residues. V lost 0 bases and J 10 bases, leaving 15 bases between the germline ends. Germline V gene data show CDR1 as MNHEY and CDR2 as SVGEGT. The CDR3 region has the DNA TGTGCCAGCAGTTACTCCTCGGGGGGGTACAGAGCTTTCTTT. Its protein product is CASSYSSGGYRAFF.

The V gene is TRBV3-1 (or the pseudogene TRBV3-2), the J gene TRBJ2-5; 11 nucleotides line up with TRBD2. V gave up 3 bases and J gave up 4 bases; unmatched junction bases: 7. Germline V CDR1 and CDR2: LGHDT, YNNKEL (reference sequence). The CDR3 runs to 16 residues. CDR3 sequence (DNA): TGTGCCAGCAGCCAGTTTAGCGGGGGGGCCGGAGAGACCCAGTACTTC. This codes for CASSQFSGGAGETQYF.

This chain joins TRBV30 and TRBJ1-1; maybe TRBD1 (5 bases). Germline V gives CDR1 GTSNPN, CDR2 SVGIG (reference sequence). This CDR3 contains 15 residues. The V end was cut by 0 bases, the J end by 4 bases, with 15 bases between. The CDR3 protein is CAWSVRVREITEAFF. CDR3 in DNA: TGTGCCTGGAGTGTAAGGGTCAGGGAAATCACTGAAGCTTTCTTT. Full variable domain (rest looked up from reference TRBV30 and TRBJ1-1): SQTIHQWPATLVQPVGSPLSLECTVEGTSNPNLYWYRQAAGRGLQLLFYSVGIGQISSEVPQNLSASRPQDRQFILSSKKLLLSDSGFYLCAWSVRVREITEAFFGQGTRLTVV.

On this clone itself: Additional DNA sequences in this sample encode the identical CDR3. The chain uses TRBV12-3 or TRBV12-4 and TRBJ1-6; D is ambiguous. V was pared by 2 bases and J by 9 bases, with 5 bases between. The CDR3 loop spans 12 amino acids. The CDR3 DNA reads TGTGCCAGCAGTTTAAGGAGTTCACCCCTCCACTTT. It yields the protein CASSLRSSPLHF.

This sequence joins TRBV5-1 and TRBJ2-3, with 8 bases that match TRBD2. CDR1 and CDR2 from the germline V gene are SGHRS and YFSETQ. The junction had 1 base not matched to a gene; V was cut back by 0 bases and J by 4 bases. The CDR3 loop spans 14 amino acids. The CDR3 DNA sequence: TGCGCCAGCAGCTTGGGCGGGGGGCCAGATACGCAGTATTTT. Its protein is CASSLGGGPDTQYF.

The rearrangement links TRBV5-1 to TRBJ1-1; 7 bases agree with TRBD1. The CDR3 runs to 13 residues. Looked up from germline, CDR1 is SGHRS and CDR2 is YFSETQ. J was trimmed by 4 bases and V by 2 bases; bases with no gene match: 2. CDR3 protein: CASSFPGGTEAFF. In DNA form, the CDR3 reads TGCGCCAGCAGCTTTCCAGGGGGCACTGAAGCTTTCTTT.

To note about this clone: Other DNA sequences within the sample encode an identical CDR3. This chain links TRBV5-1 with TRBJ1-2; 8 bases are a match to TRBD1. Germline assignment: CDR1 SGHRS and CDR2 YFSETQ. The CDR3 runs 14 residues. J was trimmed by 2 bases and V by 0 bases; bases with no gene match: 0. The CDR3 reads CASSLDRGNYGYTF. The DNA of the CDR3 is TGCGCCAGCAGCTTGGACAGGGGGAACTATGGCTACACCTTC.

The chain has TRBV12-3 or TRBV12-4 and TRBJ1-1; D perhaps matches TRBD1 (5 bases). V was clipped by 10 bases and J by 1 base, with 13 bases between them. The CDR3 consists of 13 residues. The CDR3 coding sequence is TGTGCCATCCGACAGATACCGAACACTGAAGCTTTCTTT. It is translated as CAIRQIPNTEAFF.

The chain employs TRBV6-5 and TRBJ1-6; the D gene is possibly TRBD1 (6 bases). Germline V CDR1 and CDR2: MNHEY, SVGAGI. V was trimmed by 6 bases and J by 8 bases, leaving 17 bases between them. The length of the CDR3 is 15 residues. The CDR3 DNA sequence: TGTGCCAGCAGGTCAGGGGAGGGCTTGGATTCACCCCTCCACTTT. As protein: CASRSGEGLDSPLHF.

V usage is TRBV5-1 and J usage is TRBJ1-2, with D tentatively TRBD1 (6 bases). The CDR3 is 15 amino acids. Per the germline V gene, CDR1 is SGHRS and CDR2 is YFSETQ. Trimming shortened V by 6 bases and J by 4 bases, and 19 bases separated the two germline ends. CDR3 in DNA: TGCGCCAGCAAATTGAGGTGGGACACCTCCTATGGCTACACCTTC. As protein: CASKLRWDTSYGYTF.

V is TRBV18 and J is TRBJ2-2; 11 bases fit TRBD2. V shed 2 bases and J 4 bases; nucleotides not matched to a gene: 6. The CDR3 has 17 amino acids. CDR1 and CDR2 from the germline V gene are KGHSH and LQKENI. This chain's CDR3 is CASSPASGGTSTGELFF. CDR3 DNA sequence: TGTGCCAGCTCACCAGCTAGCGGGGGGACATCCACCGGGGAGCTGTTTTTT.

The rearrangement links TRBV6-5 to TRBJ1-4, with 11 bases that match TRBD1. CDR3 length: 15 amino acids. Per germline, CDR1 MNHEY and CDR2 SVGAGI. V gave up 2 bases and J gave up 7 bases; unmatched junction bases: 3. In nucleotides, the CDR3 is TGTGCCAGCAGTTACGGGACAGGGGGTGGTGAAAAACTGTTTTTT. This sequence encodes CASSYGTGGGEKLFF.

The chain combines TRBV4-2 with TRBJ1-1; no definite D call. The CDR3 has 14 amino acids. Germline-derived CDR1 and CDR2 are LGHNA and YNFKEQ. Trimming shortened V by 0 bases and J by 1 base, and 6 bases separated the two germline ends. CDR3 sequence: CASSQDQENTEAFF. The CDR3 nucleotides are TGTGCCAGCAGCCAAGATCAGGAGAACACTGAAGCTTTCTTT.

The CDR3 region is CASSVKGQPLFNEGEKLFF. The CDR3 DNA reads TGTGCCAGTAGTGTTAAAGGACAGCCACTTTTTAATGAAGGTGAAAAACTGTTTTTT. The chain is built from TRBV19 and TRBJ1-4; a possible D gene is TRBD1 (6 bases). The CDR3 is 19 amino acids. CDR1 LNHDA and CDR2 SQIVND come from the germline V gene (reference sequence). V lost 5 bases, J lost 7 bases, and 29 bases lay in between.

The chain is built from TRBV6-1 and TRBJ2-5; 8 bases are a match to TRBD1. The V segment lost 4 bases and the J segment 2 bases; nucleotides outside the gene matches: 12. Looked up from germline, CDR1 is MNHNS and CDR2 is SASEGT. This CDR3 region has 17 residues. The CDR3 sequence: CASSVKAGGLYQETQYF. The CDR3 DNA reads as TGTGCCAGCAGTGTTAAGGCAGGGGGCCTCTATCAAGAGACCCAGTACTTC.

The gene calls are TRBV7-2 and TRBJ2-4, with D possibly matching TRBD1 (6 bases). The CDR3 spans 14 residues. Trimming stripped 1 base from V and 5 bases from J, with 9 bases between. CDR1 and CDR2 (germline): SGHTA, FQGNSA. CDR3 in DNA: TGTGCCAGCAGCTTAGATGGGGGCCAAAACATTCAGTACTTC. Protein sequence: CASSLDGGQNIQYF.

The DNA for the CDR3 is TGTGCCAGCAGTCACAGGTGGCATGGCTACACCTTC. Residues: CASSHRWHGYTF. V is TRBV25-1 and J is TRBJ1-2, with D possibly TRBD1 on 5 matching bases. The V gene's germline CDR1 is MGHDK and CDR2 SYGVNS. V was shortened by 5 bases and J by 6 bases, with 10 bases between the two germline ends. The CDR3 length is 12 residues.

The CDR3 sequence is CASSEESSYNSPLHF. CDR3 DNA sequence: TGTGCCAGCAGTGAGGAGAGCTCCTATAATTCACCCCTCCACTTT. The V call is TRBV2, the J call TRBJ1-6; D gene uncertain. In germline, CDR1 is SNHLY, CDR2 FYNNEI. Trimming removed 3 bases from V and 0 bases from J, with 6 bases in between. The CDR3 totals 15 residues.

This chain joins TRBV6-5 and TRBJ1-1; 7 bases match TRBD1. Germline V gene lookup returns CDR1 MNHEY and CDR2 SVGAGI. The V segment lost 4 bases and the J segment 1 base; nucleotides outside the gene matches: 3. The CDR3 runs to 14 residues. The CDR3 DNA is TGTGCCAGCAGTTCCCGGGACAGGAACACTGAAGCTTTCTTT. The encoded protein is CASSSRDRNTEAFF.